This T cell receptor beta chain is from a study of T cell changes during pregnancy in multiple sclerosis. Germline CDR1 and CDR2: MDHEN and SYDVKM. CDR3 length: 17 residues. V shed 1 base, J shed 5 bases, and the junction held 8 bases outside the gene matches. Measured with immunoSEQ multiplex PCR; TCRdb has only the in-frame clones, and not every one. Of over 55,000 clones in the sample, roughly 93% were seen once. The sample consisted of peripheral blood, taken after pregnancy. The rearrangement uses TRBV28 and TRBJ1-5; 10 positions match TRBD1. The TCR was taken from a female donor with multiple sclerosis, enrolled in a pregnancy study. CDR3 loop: CASSLYRQGAIDQPQHF. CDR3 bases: TGTGCCAGCAGTTTATATCGACAGGGGGCGATTGATCAGCCCCAGCATTTT.